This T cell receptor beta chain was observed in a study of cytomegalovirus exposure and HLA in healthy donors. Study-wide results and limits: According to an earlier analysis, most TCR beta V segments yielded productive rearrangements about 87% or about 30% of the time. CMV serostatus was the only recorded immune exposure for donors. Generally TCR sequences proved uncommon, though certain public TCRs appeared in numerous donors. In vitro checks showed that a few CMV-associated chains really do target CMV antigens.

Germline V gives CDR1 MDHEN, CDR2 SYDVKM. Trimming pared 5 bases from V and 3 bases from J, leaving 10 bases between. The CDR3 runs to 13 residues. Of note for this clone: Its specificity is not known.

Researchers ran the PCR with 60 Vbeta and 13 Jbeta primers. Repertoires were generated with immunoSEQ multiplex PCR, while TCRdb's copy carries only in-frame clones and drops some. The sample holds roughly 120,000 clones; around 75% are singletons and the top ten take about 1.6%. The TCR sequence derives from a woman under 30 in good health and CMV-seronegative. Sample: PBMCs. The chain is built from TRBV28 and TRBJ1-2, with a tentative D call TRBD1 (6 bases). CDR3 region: CASSTGSDYGYTF. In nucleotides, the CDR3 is TGTGCCAGCAGTACAGGGAGTGACTATGGCTACACCTTC.